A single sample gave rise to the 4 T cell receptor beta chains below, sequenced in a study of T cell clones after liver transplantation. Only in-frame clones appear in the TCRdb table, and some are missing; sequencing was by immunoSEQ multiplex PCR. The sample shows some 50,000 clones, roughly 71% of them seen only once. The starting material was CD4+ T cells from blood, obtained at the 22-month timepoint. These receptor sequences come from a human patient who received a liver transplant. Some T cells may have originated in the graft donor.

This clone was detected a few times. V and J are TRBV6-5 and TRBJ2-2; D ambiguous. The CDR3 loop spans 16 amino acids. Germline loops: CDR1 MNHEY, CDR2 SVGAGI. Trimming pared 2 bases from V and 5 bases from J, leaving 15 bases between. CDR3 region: CASSYGSAFRTGELFF. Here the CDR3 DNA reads TGTGCCAGCAGTTACGGGTCTGCGTTCAGGACCGGGGAGCTGTTTTTT.

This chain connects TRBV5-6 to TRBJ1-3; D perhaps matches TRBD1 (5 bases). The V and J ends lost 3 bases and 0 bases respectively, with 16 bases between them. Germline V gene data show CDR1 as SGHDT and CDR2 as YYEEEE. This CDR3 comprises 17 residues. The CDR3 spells CASSSRRTTVSGNTIYF. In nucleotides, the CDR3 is TGTGCCAGCAGCTCCCGCAGGACAACGGTCTCTGGAAACACCATATATTTT.

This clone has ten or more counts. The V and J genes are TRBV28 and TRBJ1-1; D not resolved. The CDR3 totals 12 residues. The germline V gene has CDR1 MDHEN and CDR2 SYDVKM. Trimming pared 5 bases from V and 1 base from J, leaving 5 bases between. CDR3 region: CASSSRNTEAFF. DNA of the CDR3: TGTGCCAGCAGTAGCAGGAACACTGAAGCTTTCTTT.

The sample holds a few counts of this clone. The CDR3 nucleotides are TGCAGTGCTAGTAAAAAAGAGACCCAGTACTTC. Protein: CSASKKETQYF. The chain carries TRBV20-1 and TRBJ2-5; D remains unclear. Germline V gene lookup returns CDR1 DFQATT and CDR2 SNEGSKA (reference sequence). This CDR3 region has 11 residues. Deletions cut 3 bases from V and 3 bases from J, with 5 bases between.